This T cell receptor (beta chain) was identified during a study of shared clonotypes between healthy human individuals. Broader study findings: Despite large depth, rarefaction showed incomplete sorted-subset sequencing. Limited genetic and exposure-history diversity came from having few donors. Memory subsets had estimated richness that was generally smaller than that of naive subsets.

Splitting of CD4+ cells produced CD45RA+ naive and CD45RA-negative memory subsets. A word on this clone: Its specificity is not known.

TCRdb keeps only in-frame clones here, not all; method: immunoSEQ multiplex PCR. The sample records some 550,000 clones, more than 95% being singletons. Germline CDR1 reads LNHDA; CDR2 reads SQIVND (reference sequence). The V end lost 4 bases, the J end lost 0 bases, and 9 bases lay between the germline ends. The CDR3 runs to 14 residues. The sequencing input was naive CD4+ T cells sorted from blood. The subset: CD45RA+ positively selected. The sequence was obtained from a woman between 25 and 40 years old in good health. The chain combines TRBV19 with TRBJ1-1; D remains unclear. The CDR3: CASSNPGVNTEAFF. The CDR3 DNA is TGTGCCAGTAGTAATCCTGGGGTGAACACTGAAGCTTTCTTT.